Below, 7 T cell receptor beta chains from the same sample are listed, as sequenced in a study of blood T cell repertoires in COVID-19. The assay was immunoSEQ multiplex PCR, and TCRdb's table has in-frame clones only and misses some. The table records more than 250,000 clones, approximately 87% of them present only once. Sequencing used peripheral blood. These receptors originate from a man aged 55 to 70 who had recovered from COVID-19.

This chain connects TRBV27 to TRBJ1-1; tentatively, D is TRBD1 (6 bases). Germline loops: CDR1 MNHEY, CDR2 SMNVEV (reference sequence). CDR3 length equals 14 residues. Trimming stripped 5 bases from V and 3 bases from J, with 13 bases between. The CDR3 DNA sequence: TGTGCCAGCAGTCCAGGGGTAGGGTACACTGAAGCTTTCTTT. Amino acid sequence: CASSPGVGYTEAFF.

The rearrangement uses TRBV6-5 and TRBJ2-7; D might be TRBD1 (5 bases). CDR3 length: 11 amino acids. The germline gives CDR1 MNHEY, CDR2 SVGAGI. Trimming stripped 6 bases from V and 7 bases from J, with 10 bases between. CDR3 DNA: TGTGCCAGCAGCGTACCAGGGGAGCAGTACTTC. Protein product: CASSVPGEQYF.

The chain carries TRBV30 and TRBJ1-2; a weak D match, TRBD1 (5 bases). Trimming took off 1 base at V and 8 bases at J, with 17 bases between the two ends. The CDR3 consists of 14 residues. Germline CDR1 GTSNPN, CDR2 SVGIG (reference sequence). The CDR3 bases are TGTGCCTGGAGTGGATGGCAGGGTGTTCGAGGCTACACCTTC. It yields the protein CAWSGWQGVRGYTF. The whole variable domain, remainder taken from reference TRBV30 and TRBJ1-2, is SQTIHQWPATLVQPVGSPLSLECTVEGTSNPNLYWYRQAAGRGLQLLFYSVGIGQISSEVPQNLSASRPQDRQFILSSKKLLLSDSGFYLCAWSGWQGVRGYTFGSGTRLTVV.

The chain is built from TRBV10-3 and TRBJ2-3; D call uncertain. Germline loops: CDR1 ENHRY, CDR2 SYGVKD. The V end lost 4 bases, the J end lost 4 bases, and 6 bases lay between the germline ends. This CDR3 has 12 residues. This chain's CDR3 is CAISVLSDTQYF. The CDR3 DNA sequence: TGTGCCATCAGTGTACTTTCAGATACGCAGTATTTT.

This sequence joins TRBV19 and TRBJ2-1; TRBD2 matches 12 bases. There are 17 residues in the CDR3. V lost 4 bases, J lost 0 bases, and 4 bases stayed unmatched. The germline gives CDR1 LNHDA, CDR2 SQIVND (reference sequence). The CDR3 nucleotides read TGTGCCAGTAGTACATCTAGCGGGGGGGCCTCCTACAATGAGCAGTTCTTC. Translated: CASSTSSGGASYNEQFF.

The V and J genes are TRBV18 and TRBJ1-1; D not resolved. The CDR3 is made up of 15 amino acids. Trimming left V 0 bases short and J 2 bases short, with 10 bases between. In germline, CDR1 is KGHSH, CDR2 LQKENI. This chain's CDR3 is CASSPPSLKNTEAFF. The CDR3 DNA sequence: TGTGCCAGCTCACCACCGTCCCTAAAAAACACTGAAGCTTTCTTT. The complete variable domain, with remaining parts taken from reference TRBV18 and TRBJ1-1, reads NAGVMQNPRHLVRRRGQEARLRCSPMKGHSHVYWYRQLPEEGLKFMVYLQKENIIDESGMPKERFSAEFPKEGPSILRIQQVVRGDSAAYFCASSPPSLKNTEAFFGQGTRLTVV.

As regards this clone: Other nucleotide sequences in the sample specify the same CDR3. CDR3 DNA sequence: TGTGCCAGCAGTTTGGGGGGTAGTAATCAGCCCCAGCATTTT. It yields the protein CASSLGGSNQPQHF. The chain has TRBV28 and TRBJ1-5; TRBD1 might be the D (5 bases). Looked up from germline, CDR1 is MDHEN and CDR2 is SYDVKM. V was shortened by 3 bases and J by 4 bases, with 10 bases between the two germline ends. The CDR3 runs to 14 residues. Full variable domain (remainder filled in from reference TRBV28 and TRBJ1-5): DVKVTQSSRYLVKRTGEKVFLECVQDMDHENMFWYRQDPGLGLRLIYFSYDVKMKEKGDIPEGYSVSREKKERFSLILESASTNQTSMYLCASSLGGSNQPQHFGDGTRLSIL.